This passage covers 32 T cell receptor beta chains from one sample sequenced in a study of cytomegalovirus exposure and HLA in healthy donors. Clones were read by immunoSEQ multiplex PCR, and TCRdb kept only the in-frame ones, dropping some. The repertoire holds some 190,000 clones, approximately 85% seen once, with over 1.1% in the top ten. The sample comprised PBMCs. These TCRs come from a woman between 18 and 30 years old in good health and CMV-seronegative.

CDR3 region: CASSRLAGGQRDEQFF. The CDR3 DNA is TGTGCCAGCAGCCGACTAGCGGGAGGGCAGCGGGATGAGCAGTTCTTC. J is TRBJ2-1 and V is TRBV11-1; TRBD2 matches at 14 bases. The CDR3 has 16 residues. V shed 5 bases, J shed 8 bases, and the junction held 8 bases outside the gene matches. The germline V gene has CDR1 SGHAT and CDR2 FQDESV (reference sequence).

The genes are TRBV2 and TRBJ1-1; 8 nucleotides agree with TRBD1. Germline V CDR1 and CDR2: SNHLY, FYNNEI. CDR3 size: 14 residues. V gave up 4 bases and J gave up 0 bases; unmatched junction bases: 1. Here the CDR3 reads CASSGQGMNTEAFF. The CDR3 DNA follows: TGTGCCAGCAGTGGACAGGGGATGAACACTGAAGCTTTCTTT.

This chain connects TRBV7-9 to TRBJ2-7; a possible D gene is TRBD1 (6 bases). The V gene lost 9 bases and the J gene lost 5 bases, with 11 bases spanning the gap. Germline V gene lookup returns CDR1 SEHNR and CDR2 FQNEAQ (reference sequence). The CDR3 runs to 11 residues. CDR3 loop: CARGEGDEQYF. CDR3 in DNA: TGTGCCAGGGGTGAGGGGGACGAGCAGTACTTC.

With regard to this clone: Additional DNA sequences in this sample encode the identical CDR3. The chain has TRBV5-4 and TRBJ1-2; tentatively, D is TRBD1 (5 bases). V was clipped by 4 bases and J by 1 base, with 8 bases between them. The CDR3 sequence is 13 residues long. Germline V lookup: CDR1 SGHNT, CDR2 YYREEE (reference sequence). This chain's CDR3 is CASSPDSNYGYTF. The CDR3 region has the DNA TGTGCCAGCAGCCCTGACAGTAACTATGGCTACACCTTC.

The chain recombines TRBV9 with TRBJ2-7; D is undetermined. V lost 7 bases and J lost 3, with 14 bases in between. The CDR3 is made up of 13 amino acids. Germline V lookup: CDR1 SGDLS, CDR2 YYNGEE. CDR3: CASLSGSRYEQYF. The CDR3 nucleotides are TGTGCCAGCCTCAGTGGTTCCCGCTACGAGCAGTACTTC. The complete variable domain, with remaining parts taken from reference TRBV9 and TRBJ2-7, reads DSGVTQTPKHLITATGQRVTLRCSPRSGDLSVYWYQQSLDQGLQFLIQYYNGEERAKGNILERFSAQQFPDLHSELNLSSLELGDSALYFCASLSGSRYEQYFGPGTRLTVT.

This chain connects TRBV9 to TRBJ2-7, with 13 positions matching TRBD2. This CDR3 region has 17 residues. Germline-derived CDR1 and CDR2 are SGDLS and YYNGEE. Trimming cost V 5 bases and J 2 bases; bases outside gene matches: 10. CDR3 sequence: CASSPGLAGMIPYEQYF. The CDR3 nucleotides are TGTGCCAGCAGTCCGGGACTAGCGGGAATGATCCCCTACGAGCAGTACTTC.

The V and J genes are TRBV2 and TRBJ2-5, with no clear D. V was cut by 8 bases and J by 4 bases, with 20 bases left in between. CDR3 length: 15 amino acids. In germline, CDR1 is SNHLY, CDR2 FYNNEI. CDR3 nucleotide sequence: TGTGCCAGCGGTCACGCCACCCCGAGTGGAGAGACCCAGTACTTC. Protein product: CASGHATPSGETQYF.

The rearrangement links TRBV4-2 to TRBJ2-2, with D maybe TRBD1 (7 bases). This CDR3 comprises 15 residues. Germline V lookup: CDR1 LGHNA, CDR2 YNFKEQ. Trimming took 1 base from V and 6 from J, leaving 12 bases between them. In DNA form, the CDR3 reads TGTGCCAGCAGCCAAGTTGGAGGGGGCCCCGGGGAGCTGTTTTTT. Encoded protein: CASSQVGGGPGELFF.

CDR3: CASSPTGGRTAIYF. In DNA, the CDR3 is TGCGCCAGCAGCCCCACAGGGGGGCGAACCGCCATATATTTT. The genes are TRBV4-1 and TRBJ1-3, with TRBD1 matching over 8 bases. V dropped 4 bases and J dropped 11; count of bases not matched to a gene: 10. The CDR3 is made up of 14 amino acids. Per the germline V gene, CDR1 is MGHRA and CDR2 is YSYEKL.

The chain links TRBV2 to TRBJ1-1, with D possibly matching TRBD1 (5 bases). Germline CDR1 is SNHLY and CDR2 is FYNNEI. The ends were cut back, 4 bases at V and 0 bases at J, with 6 bases in the middle. The CDR3 is 13 amino acids. The CDR3, as DNA: TGTGCCAGCAGTGGACAGTTGAACACTGAAGCTTTCTTT. This translates into CASSGQLNTEAFF.

The V gene is TRBV5-6, the J gene TRBJ2-7; D uncertain. This CDR3 contains 13 residues. Germline values: CDR1 SGHDT, CDR2 YYEEEE. Trimming cost V 4 bases and J 2 bases, with 10 bases left between them. The CDR3 bases are TGTGCCAGCAGCCTTAGTCGAACCTACGAGCAGTACTTC. This encodes CASSLSRTYEQYF.

This clone appeared a few times. The J gene is TRBJ1-1, the V gene TRBV9; the match to TRBD1 covers 8 bases. The CDR3 extends over 15 amino acids. Germline V gene data show CDR1 as SGDLS and CDR2 as YYNGEE. The V and J ends lost 2 bases and 1 base, in that order; junction bases with no gene match: 4. The CDR3 DNA is TGTGCCAGCAGCGTCCAGGGGGCTGAGAACACTGAAGCTTTCTTT. This encodes CASSVQGAENTEAFF. Complete variable domain (other parts from reference TRBV9 and TRBJ1-1): DSGVTQTPKHLITATGQRVTLRCSPRSGDLSVYWYQQSLDQGLQFLIQYYNGEERAKGNILERFSAQQFPDLHSELNLSSLELGDSALYFCASSVQGAENTEAFFGQGTRLTVV.

The rearrangement uses TRBV6-5 and TRBJ1-1; D may be TRBD1 (5 bases). V was trimmed by 5 bases and J by 6 bases, leaving 19 bases between them. CDR3 size: 15 residues. Germline V lookup: CDR1 MNHEY, CDR2 SVGAGI. The CDR3 region has the DNA TGTGCCAGCAGTCCGACAAGGGGTAAGAGGCCTGAAGCTTTCTTT. This sequence encodes CASSPTRGKRPEAFF.

V is TRBV6-6 and J is TRBJ2-7, with D unclear. This CDR3 spans 13 amino acids. The V end lost 2 bases, the J end lost 1 base, and 6 bases lay between the germline ends. Germline CDR1 and CDR2: MNHNY and SVGAGI (reference sequence). DNA for the CDR3: TGTGCCAGCAGTTACACAGATTCCTACGAGCAGTACTTC. Amino acids: CASSYTDSYEQYF.

J is TRBJ2-5 and V is TRBV4-2; the match to TRBD2 covers 7 bases. The V gene end was trimmed by 1 base and the J gene end by 2 bases; junction bases not matched to a gene: 7. The CDR3 sequence is 16 residues long. Germline V lookup: CDR1 LGHNA, CDR2 YNFKEQ. CDR3 bases: TGTGCCAGCAGCCAAGGGAGCGGGGTCCTACAAGAGACCCAGTACTTC. This codes for CASSQGSGVLQETQYF.

The genes are TRBV6-5 and TRBJ1-2, with 11 bases aligning to TRBD1. CDR3 length: 15 amino acids. Germline trimming cut 5 bases from V and 1 base from J; bases unmatched to any gene: 3. Germline CDR1 and CDR2: MNHEY and SVGAGI. This CDR3 reads CASSPGTGGNYGYTF. CDR3 bases: TGTGCCAGCAGTCCCGGGACAGGGGGTAACTATGGCTACACCTTC.

V usage is TRBV5-1 and J usage is TRBJ1-1, with no clear D. CDR1 and CDR2 from the germline V gene are SGHRS and YFSETQ. Trimming stripped 4 bases from V and 5 bases from J, with 12 bases between. The CDR3 loop spans 13 amino acids. CDR3 sequence: CASSHAGNTEAFF. The CDR3 DNA reads TGCGCCAGCAGCCACGCGGGGAATACTGAAGCTTTCTTT.

The V and J genes are TRBV18 and TRBJ2-2; D may be TRBD1 (6 bases). CDR3 length: 16 amino acids. The germline V gene has CDR1 KGHSH and CDR2 LQKENI. V gave up 0 bases and J gave up 6 bases, with 14 bases separating them. In DNA, the CDR3 is TGTGCCAGCTCACCACCCCACAGGGCCACCCCCGGGGAGCTGTTTTTT. Its translation: CASSPPHRATPGELFF.

The V gene is TRBV6-1, the J gene TRBJ2-1; 8 nucleotides agree with TRBD2. The germline CDR1 and CDR2 sequences are MNHNS and SASEGT. The V and J ends lost 3 bases and 5 bases, in that order; junction bases with no gene match: 15. This CDR3 is built from 18 residues. The CDR3 is CASSDRGGPGRGDNEQFF. CDR3 nucleotides: TGTGCCAGCAGTGATAGAGGGGGACCCGGGAGGGGAGACAATGAGCAGTTCTTC.

The chain combines TRBV5-4 with TRBJ2-7, with 7 bases aligning to TRBD2. The CDR3 is made up of 15 amino acids. Trimming took 0 bases from V and 3 from J; bases not matched to a gene: 6. Germline CDR1 is SGHNT and CDR2 is YYREEE (reference sequence). CDR3 coding DNA: TGTGCCAGCAGCTTGGGTGAGGCTAGCGGCTACGAGCAGTACTTC. Encoded protein: CASSLGEASGYEQYF.

V is TRBV27 and J is TRBJ2-7; the match to TRBD1 covers 7 bases. The CDR3 runs 13 residues. CDR1 is MNHEY, CDR2 SMNVEV, per germline (reference sequence). J gave up 0 bases and V 4 bases, and 0 bases lay outside the gene matches. Written as DNA, the CDR3 is TGTGCCAGCAGTTCAGGGGGCTCCTACGAGCAGTACTTC. It translates to CASSSGGSYEQYF.

The gene calls are TRBV7-9 and TRBJ2-7; 11 bases match TRBD2. The CDR3 contains 15 residues. After removal of 5 bases from V and 4 bases from J, the junction contained 7 bases not matched to a gene. Germline V gene data show CDR1 as SEHNR and CDR2 as FQNEAQ (reference sequence). The CDR3 loop reads CASSLGGLAEYEQYF. The CDR3 DNA is TGTGCCAGCAGCCTTGGGGGACTAGCGGAATACGAGCAGTACTTC. Supplemented by reference TRBV7-9 and TRBJ2-7, the full variable domain reads DTGVSQNPRHKITKRGQNVTFRCDPISEHNRLYWYRQTLGQGPEFLTYFQNEAQLEKSRLLSDRFSAERPKGSFSTLEIQRTEQGDSAMYLCASSLGGLAEYEQYFGPGTRLTVT.

The gene calls are TRBV5-1 and TRBJ1-2; 9 nucleotides align to TRBD1. Germline trimming cut 4 bases from V and 4 bases from J; bases unmatched to any gene: 5. The CDR3 sequence is 14 residues long. Germline V gene data show CDR1 as SGHRS and CDR2 as YFSETQ. CDR3 amino acids: CASSRDREIYGYTF. The CDR3 nucleotides read TGCGCCAGCAGCCGGGACAGGGAAATCTATGGCTACACCTTC.

This clone has only a few counts. The chain carries TRBV30 and TRBJ1-1; D unclear. Trimming removed 7 bases from V and 5 bases from J, with 17 bases in between. Per germline, CDR1 GTSNPN and CDR2 SVGIG (reference sequence). The CDR3 sequence is 13 residues long. The CDR3 region is CAFSGSLRTEAFF. In DNA form, the CDR3 reads TGTGCCTTCTCCGGGTCCCTAAGGACTGAAGCTTTCTTT. Together with reference TRBV30 and TRBJ1-1, the CDR3 gives the full variable domain: SQTIHQWPATLVQPVGSPLSLECTVEGTSNPNLYWYRQAAGRGLQLLFYSVGIGQISSEVPQNLSASRPQDRQFILSSKKLLLSDSGFYLCAFSGSLRTEAFFGQGTRLTVV.

J is TRBJ2-3 and V is TRBV27; D is uncertain. Germline V gene data show CDR1 as MNHEY and CDR2 as SMNVEV (reference sequence). Trimming removed 0 bases from V and 0 bases from J, with 7 bases in between. The CDR3 is made up of 15 amino acids. CDR3 DNA sequence: TGTGCCAGCAGTTTATCCTTCCCTAGCACAGATACGCAGTATTTT. Translation gives CASSLSFPSTDTQYF.

The V call is TRBV25-1, the J call TRBJ1-2; 7 bases map to TRBD1. V lost 6 bases, J lost 8 bases, and 12 bases stayed unmatched. This CDR3 has 14 residues. Germline V CDR1 and CDR2: MGHDK, SYGVNS. The CDR3 DNA is TGTGCCAGCAGCGAAAACCGGGACAGACCGGGCTACACCTTC. Protein sequence: CASSENRDRPGYTF.

The chain carries TRBV7-2 and TRBJ1-2; 7 nucleotides line up with TRBD1. Germline values: CDR1 SGHTA, CDR2 FQGNSA. The CDR3 is 15 amino acids. V shed 1 base and J 4 bases; nucleotides not matched to a gene: 6. This CDR3 reads CASSLGGTASYGYTF. CDR3 coding DNA: TGTGCCAGCAGCTTAGGAGGGACAGCCTCCTATGGCTACACCTTC. The full variable domain, its missing parts supplied by reference TRBV7-2 and TRBJ1-2, is GAGVSQSPSNKVTEKGKDVELRCDPISGHTALYWYRQSLGQGLEFLIYFQGNSAPDKSGLPSDRFSAERTGGSVSTLTIQRTQQEDSAVYLCASSLGGTASYGYTFGSGTRLTVV.

The chain carries TRBV19 and TRBJ2-1, with 14 bases identical to TRBD2. This CDR3 is 15 amino acids long. The trim removed 3 bases at V and 10 bases at J, leaving 5 bases unmatched. The germline V gene has CDR1 LNHDA and CDR2 SQIVND (reference sequence). The CDR3 loop reads CASSMTSGGALEQFF. The DNA of the CDR3 is TGTGCCAGTAGTATGACTAGCGGGGGGGCCTTGGAGCAGTTCTTC.

The rearrangement links TRBV9 to TRBJ1-6; TRBD1 matches 11 bases. Germline CDR1 reads SGDLS; CDR2 reads YYNGEE. J was trimmed by 9 bases and V by 0 bases; bases with no gene match: 2. The CDR3 contains 15 residues. CDR3: CASSVGTGGFSPLHF. CDR3 nucleotides: TGTGCCAGCAGCGTAGGGACAGGGGGCTTTTCACCCCTCCACTTT.

The V and J genes are TRBV30 and TRBJ1-1; D call uncertain. CDR1 and CDR2 (germline): GTSNPN, SVGIG (reference sequence). V was clipped by 2 bases and J by 0 bases, with 7 bases between them. The CDR3 contains 13 residues. The CDR3 DNA is TGTGCCTGGAGTCCTTCTATGAACACTGAAGCTTTCTTT. This codes for CAWSPSMNTEAFF.

This clone has a handful of counts. This chain links TRBV27 with TRBJ1-2; D may be TRBD1 (5 bases). Trimming removed 4 bases at V and 5 bases at J, with 8 bases between. This CDR3 is built from 12 residues. Germline V gives CDR1 MNHEY, CDR2 SMNVEV (reference sequence). CDR3 residues: CASSSGSYGYTF. CDR3 in DNA: TGTGCCAGCAGTTCAGGGTCGTATGGCTACACCTTC.

The gene calls are TRBV29-1 and TRBJ2-2; D is undetermined. The CDR3 runs to 12 residues. Germline V gives CDR1 SQVTM, CDR2 ANQGSEA. V dropped 7 bases and J dropped 5 bases, with 11 bases sitting between them. The CDR3 sequence is CSAPIETGELFF. Written as DNA, the CDR3 is TGCAGCGCCCCAATCGAGACCGGGGAGCTGTTTTTT.